Presented here are 13 T cell receptor beta chains from one specimen sequenced in a study of T-cell reconstitution after alpha-beta-depleted transplantation in children (dated by TCRdb to the mid-2010s). The intended sense of this specimen's treatment or condition label: allogeneic hematopoietic cell transplantation with graft depleted of TCRalphabeta T cells and CD19 B cells. Libraries were made using PCR. Sequencer: Illumina HiSeq 2500. To normalize quantification of the TCRbeta repertoire, the TCR libraries were built with molecular barcoding that relied on unique molecular identifiers. TCRdb handled the public reads itself, with Q25 trimming in fastp and clone calling in MiXCR, and kept productive beta chains. Each entry is one CDR3 protein sequence, shown with its most common DNA and genes. The sample table records almost 250,000 distinct CDR3 sequences; roughly a quarter of these occur just once. Of the sample, 2.6% falls within the top ten clones.

The sequences come from PBMCs, collected before TCRalphabeta/CD19-depleted stem cell transplant. These receptors all stem from a girl aged 2-10 years with Fanconi anemia, due to receive a stem cell transplant.

The CDR3 here is CSAKASFGETQYF. The DNA of the CDR3 is TGCAGTGCTAAAGCTAGCTTCGGGGAGACCCAGTACTTC. V gene TRBV20-1 combines with J gene TRBJ2-5, with a tentative D call TRBD2 (5 bases). The V gene's germline CDR1 is DFQATT and CDR2 SNEGSKA (reference sequence). The CDR3 consists of 13 residues. Trimming stripped 4 bases from V and 5 bases from J, with 14 bases between.

The chain uses TRBV4-2 and TRBJ2-1; a weak D match, TRBD1 (6 bases). Germline loops: CDR1 LGHNA, CDR2 YNFKEQ. Trimming removed 4 bases from V and 2 bases from J, with 9 bases in between. This CDR3 region has 14 residues. The DNA of the CDR3 is TGTGCCAGCAGCCGACGGGACACCTACAATGAGCAGTTCTTC. The encoded protein is CASSRRDTYNEQFF.

In regard to this clonotype: A much bigger clone sits one base away, suggesting this may be a read error. The CDR3 bases are TGTGCCAGCAGTTATCCTGGGGCCAACGTCCTGACTTTC. Translation: CASSYPGANVLTF. This rearrangement joins TRBV6-5 to TRBJ2-6, with D unresolved. This CDR3 spans 13 amino acids. Germline lookup yields CDR1 MNHEY and CDR2 SVGAGI. Trimming pared 3 bases from V and 2 bases from J, leaving 2 bases between.

This clonotype was seen a few times. The J gene is TRBJ2-1, the V gene TRBV7-2; D possibly uses TRBD1 or TRBD2 (6 bases each). The length of the CDR3 is 15 residues. Germline CDR1 reads SGHTA; CDR2 reads FQGNSA. Trimming took off 5 bases at V and 12 bases at J, with 23 bases between the two ends. CDR3 residues: CASSPWGLGAIGQFF. CDR3 in DNA: TGTGCCAGCAGCCCCTGGGGACTGGGGGCGATTGGGCAGTTCTTC.

This clonotype was counted many times. V is TRBV6-4 and J is TRBJ1-2; D gene unclear. Trimming stripped 0 bases from V and 4 bases from J, with 9 bases between. The V gene's germline CDR1 is MRHNA and CDR2 SNTAGT. The CDR3 consists of 14 residues. CDR3 coding DNA: TGTGCCAGCAGTGACTCAGGTAGAGGCTATGGCTACACCTTC. Its protein product is CASSDSGRGYGYTF.

This clonotype came up once. The rearrangement joins TRBV28 to TRBJ2-7; 12 bases align to TRBD2. The CDR3 loop spans 16 amino acids. Germline lookup yields CDR1 MDHEN and CDR2 SYDVKM. V dropped 4 bases and J dropped 4; count of bases not matched to a gene: 8. The CDR3 DNA follows: TGTGCCAGCAGTTCCCCGACTAGCGGGAGTTCTTACGAGCAGTACTTC. Its translation is CASSSPTSGSSYEQYF.

The chain is built from TRBV2 and TRBJ2-3, with D possibly matching TRBD2 (5 bases). V was shortened by 6 bases and J by 7 bases, with 11 bases between the two germline ends. The CDR3 extends over 12 amino acids. Looked up from germline, CDR1 is SNHLY and CDR2 is FYNNEI. In DNA, the CDR3 is TGTGCCAGCAGGGACTTCTCATATACGCAGTATTTT. Encoded protein: CASRDFSYTQYF.

This clonotype came up many times. The chain has TRBV7-2 and TRBJ2-7; D not certain. Germline values: CDR1 SGHTA, CDR2 FQGNSA. CDR3 length equals 12 residues. Trimming took 1 base from V and 3 from J, leaving 4 bases between them. The CDR3 region has the DNA TGTGCCAGCAGCTTAGAGTTCTACGAGCAGTACTTC. Protein sequence: CASSLEFYEQYF.

In this sample, this clonotype turned up a few times. This chain links TRBV20-1 with TRBJ2-7; TRBD2 matches 10 bases. Germline loops: CDR1 DFQATT, CDR2 SNEGSKA (reference sequence). J gave up 2 bases and V 5 bases, and 9 bases lay outside the gene matches. The CDR3 spans 15 residues. The CDR3 bases are TGCAGTGCTTCAGGACTAGCGGATGGGGCCTACGAGCAGTACTTC. It encodes CSASGLADGAYEQYF.

The chain recombines TRBV7-9 with TRBJ2-5, with a tentative D call TRBD1 (6 bases). CDR1 and CDR2 (germline): SEHNR, FQNEAQ (reference sequence). V was shortened by 2 bases and J by 5 bases, with 12 bases between the two germline ends. The CDR3 loop spans 14 amino acids. The CDR3 nucleotides are TGTGCCAGCAGCTTAACACAGGGTCTTGAGACCCAGTACTTC. Translated: CASSLTQGLETQYF.

The sample holds a few counts of this clonotype. The DNA of the CDR3 is TGCAGTGCTAGCAGAAAGGAGTGGGCTTTCTTT. It codes for CSASRKEWAFF. The genes are TRBV20-1 and TRBJ1-1; D is unclear. Germline CDR1 reads DFQATT; CDR2 reads SNEGSKA (reference sequence). The germline V and J ends were trimmed by 3 bases and 11 bases, with 13 bases remaining between them. The CDR3 spans 11 residues.

The V gene is TRBV12-3 or TRBV12-4, the J gene TRBJ2-1; 8 nucleotides line up with TRBD2. This CDR3 region has 15 residues. V lost 5 bases and J lost 3; bases outside the gene matches: 6. The CDR3 region has the DNA TGTGCCAGCAGTCTACGGGGGGGCGACTACAATGAGCAGTTCTTC. Translation: CASSLRGGDYNEQFF.

A remark on this clonotype: A junction boundary mismatches the germline segment, possibly from a read error. The rearrangement joins TRBV20-1 to TRBJ2-2, with no clear D. The CDR3 covers 14 residues. The germline V gene encodes CDR1 DFQATT and CDR2 SNEGSKA (reference sequence). The CDR3 nucleotides read TGCAGTGCTAGCAAGCGATTAAACACCGGAGAGCTGTTTTTT. This encodes CSASKRLNTGELFF.